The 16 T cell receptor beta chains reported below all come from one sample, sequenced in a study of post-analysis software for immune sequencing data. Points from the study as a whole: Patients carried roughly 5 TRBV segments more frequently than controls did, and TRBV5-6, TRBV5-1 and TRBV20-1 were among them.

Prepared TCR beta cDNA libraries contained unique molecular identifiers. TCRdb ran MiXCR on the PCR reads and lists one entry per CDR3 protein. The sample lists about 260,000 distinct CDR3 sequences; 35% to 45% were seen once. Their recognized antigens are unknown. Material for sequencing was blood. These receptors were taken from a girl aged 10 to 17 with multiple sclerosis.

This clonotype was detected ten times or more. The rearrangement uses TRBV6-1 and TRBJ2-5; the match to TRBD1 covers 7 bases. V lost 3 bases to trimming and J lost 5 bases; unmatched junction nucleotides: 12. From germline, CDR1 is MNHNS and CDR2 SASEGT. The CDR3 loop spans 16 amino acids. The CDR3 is CASSDRPYRGIETQYF. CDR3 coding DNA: TGTGCCAGCAGTGATAGGCCGTACAGGGGCATTGAGACCCAGTACTTC.

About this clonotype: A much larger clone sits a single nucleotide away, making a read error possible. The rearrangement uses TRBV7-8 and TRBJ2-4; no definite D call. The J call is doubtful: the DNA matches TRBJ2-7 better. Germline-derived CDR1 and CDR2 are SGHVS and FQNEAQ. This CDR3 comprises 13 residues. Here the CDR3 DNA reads TGTGCCAGCAGCTTAACGAGCGACTACGAGCAGTACTTC. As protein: CASSLTSDYEQYF.

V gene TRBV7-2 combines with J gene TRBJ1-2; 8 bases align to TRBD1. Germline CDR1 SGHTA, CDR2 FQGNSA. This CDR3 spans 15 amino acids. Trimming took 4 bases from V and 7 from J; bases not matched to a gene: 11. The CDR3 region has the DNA TGTGCCAGCAGCTGGGAAACAGGGGGAAGGAGTGGCTACACCTTC. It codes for CASSWETGGRSGYTF.

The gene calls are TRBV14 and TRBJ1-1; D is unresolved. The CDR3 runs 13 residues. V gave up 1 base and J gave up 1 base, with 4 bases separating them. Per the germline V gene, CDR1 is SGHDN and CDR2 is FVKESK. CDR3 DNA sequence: TGTGCCAGCAGCCAAGCTTGGAACACTGAAGCTTTCTTT. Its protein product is CASSQAWNTEAFF.

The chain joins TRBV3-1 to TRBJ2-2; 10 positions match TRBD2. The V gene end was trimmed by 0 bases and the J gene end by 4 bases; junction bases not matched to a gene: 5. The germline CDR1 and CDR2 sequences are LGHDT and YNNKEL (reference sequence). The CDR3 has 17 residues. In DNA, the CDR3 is TGTGCCAGCAGCCAAGACGGACTAGCGGAGTTCACCGGGGAGCTGTTTTTT. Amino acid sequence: CASSQDGLAEFTGELFF.

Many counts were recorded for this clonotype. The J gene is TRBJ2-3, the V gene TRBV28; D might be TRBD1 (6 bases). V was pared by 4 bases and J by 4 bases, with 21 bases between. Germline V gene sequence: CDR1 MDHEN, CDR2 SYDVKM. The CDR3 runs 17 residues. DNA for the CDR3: TGTGCCAGCAGTTCCAGGGGCTTATGGGCGGACGCAGATACGCAGTATTTT. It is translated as CASSSRGLWADADTQYF.

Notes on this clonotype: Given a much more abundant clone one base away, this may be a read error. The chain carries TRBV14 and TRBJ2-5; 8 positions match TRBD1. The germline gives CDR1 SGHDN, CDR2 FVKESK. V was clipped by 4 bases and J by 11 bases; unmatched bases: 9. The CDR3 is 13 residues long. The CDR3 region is CASSRPTGDEQYF. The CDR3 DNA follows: TGTGCCAGCAGCCGCCCGACAGGGGATGAGCAGTACTTC. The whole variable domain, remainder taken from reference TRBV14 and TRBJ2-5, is EAGVTQFPSHSVIEKGQTVTLRCDPISGHDNLYWYRRVMGKEIKFLLHFVKESKQDESGMPNNRFLAERTGGTYSTLKVQPAELEDSGVYFCASSRPTGDEQYFGPGTRLLVL.

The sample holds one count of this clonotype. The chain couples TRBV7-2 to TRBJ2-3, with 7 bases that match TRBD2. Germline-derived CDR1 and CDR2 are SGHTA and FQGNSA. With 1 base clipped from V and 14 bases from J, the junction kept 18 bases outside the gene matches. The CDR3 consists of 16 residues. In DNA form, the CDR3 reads TGTGCCAGCAGCTTAGGGGGCGGGGGTACTAATGAAAAACTGTATTTT. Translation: CASSLGGGGTNEKLYF.

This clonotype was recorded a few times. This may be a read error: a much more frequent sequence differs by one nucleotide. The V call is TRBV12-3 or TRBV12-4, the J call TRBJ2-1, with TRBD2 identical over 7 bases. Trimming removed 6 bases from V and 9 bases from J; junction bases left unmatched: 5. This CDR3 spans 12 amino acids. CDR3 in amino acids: CASSPGGSEQFF. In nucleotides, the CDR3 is TGTGCCAGCAGCCCCGGGGGGAGTGAGCAGTTCTTC.

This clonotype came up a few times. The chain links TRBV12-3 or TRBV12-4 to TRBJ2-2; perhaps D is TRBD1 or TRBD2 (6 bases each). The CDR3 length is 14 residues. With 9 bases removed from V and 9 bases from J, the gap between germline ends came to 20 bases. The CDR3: CASGGGTSMRELFF. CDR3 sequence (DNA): TGTGCCAGTGGCGGCGGGACAAGCATGAGGGAGCTGTTTTTT.

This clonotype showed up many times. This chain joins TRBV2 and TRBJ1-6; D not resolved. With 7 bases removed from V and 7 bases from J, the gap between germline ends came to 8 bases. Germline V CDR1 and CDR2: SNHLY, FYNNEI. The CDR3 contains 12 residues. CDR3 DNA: TGTGCCAGCACCGCCAGGAATTCACCCCTCCACTTT. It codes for CASTARNSPLHF.

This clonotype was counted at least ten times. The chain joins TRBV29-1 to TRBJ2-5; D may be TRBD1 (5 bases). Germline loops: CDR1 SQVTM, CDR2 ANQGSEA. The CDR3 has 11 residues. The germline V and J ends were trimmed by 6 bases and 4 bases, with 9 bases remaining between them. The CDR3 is CSVRVSETQYF. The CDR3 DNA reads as TGCAGCGTCAGGGTCTCAGAGACCCAGTACTTC.

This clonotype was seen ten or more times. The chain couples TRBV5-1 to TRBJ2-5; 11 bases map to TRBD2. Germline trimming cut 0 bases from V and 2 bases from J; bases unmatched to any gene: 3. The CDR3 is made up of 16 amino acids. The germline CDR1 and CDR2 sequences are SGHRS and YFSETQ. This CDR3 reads CASSLEGTSGQETQYF. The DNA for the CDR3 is TGCGCCAGCAGCTTGGAAGGGACTAGCGGACAAGAGACCCAGTACTTC.

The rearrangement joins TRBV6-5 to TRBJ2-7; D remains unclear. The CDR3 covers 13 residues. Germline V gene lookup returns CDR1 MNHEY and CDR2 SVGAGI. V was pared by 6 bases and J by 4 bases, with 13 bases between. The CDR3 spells CASRSITDYEQYF. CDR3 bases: TGTGCCAGCAGGTCAATAACAGATTACGAGCAGTACTTC.

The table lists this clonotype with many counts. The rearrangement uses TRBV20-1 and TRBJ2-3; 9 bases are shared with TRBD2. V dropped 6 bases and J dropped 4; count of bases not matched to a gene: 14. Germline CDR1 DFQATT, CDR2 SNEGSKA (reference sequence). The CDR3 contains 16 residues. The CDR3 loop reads CSAVLVAGVQADTQYF. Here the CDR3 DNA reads TGCAGTGCCGTCTTAGTAGCGGGAGTGCAGGCAGATACGCAGTATTTT.

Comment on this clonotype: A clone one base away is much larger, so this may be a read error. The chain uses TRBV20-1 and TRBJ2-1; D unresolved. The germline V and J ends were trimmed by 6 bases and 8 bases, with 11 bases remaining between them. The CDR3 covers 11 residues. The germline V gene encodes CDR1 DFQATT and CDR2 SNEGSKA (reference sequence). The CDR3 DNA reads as TGCAGTGCCAGATTAAGTCATGAGCAGTTCTTC. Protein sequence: CSARLSHEQFF.